Listed here are 27 T cell receptor beta chains from one sample, sequenced in a study of PD-1 blockade in mismatch repair-deficient tumors. Sequenced by immunoSEQ multiplex PCR; TCRdb stores in-frame clones only, minus some. The sample shows just over 25,000 clones, 84% of them seen only once. The specimen was PBMCs, collected before pembrolizumab treatment. These receptors were taken from an adult with mismatch repair-deficient cancer.

The chain has TRBV27 and TRBJ2-2; 7 bases fit TRBD2. From germline, CDR1 is MNHEY and CDR2 SMNVEV (reference sequence). Losses at the gene ends were 4 bases for V and 4 bases for J; bases not matched to a gene: 3. The CDR3 extends over 14 amino acids. The CDR3 here is CASSWGEGTGELFF. CDR3 DNA: TGTGCCAGCAGTTGGGGGGAGGGCACCGGGGAGCTGTTTTTT.

The chain couples TRBV18 to TRBJ2-1; D is ambiguous. The CDR3 covers 16 residues. Germline V lookup: CDR1 KGHSH, CDR2 LQKENI. V lost 0 bases and J lost 3, with 12 bases in between. The CDR3 reads CASSPPHGAHYNEQFF. CDR3 bases: TGTGCCAGCTCACCACCGCATGGAGCCCACTACAATGAGCAGTTCTTC.

The chain joins TRBV13 to TRBJ2-7; 9 bases are shared with TRBD1. There are 15 residues in the CDR3. V shed 5 bases, J shed 3 bases, and the junction held 8 bases outside the gene matches. The germline gives CDR1 PRHDT, CDR2 FYEKMQ (reference sequence). CDR3 region: CASSREDRGFYEQYF. The CDR3 DNA reads TGTGCCAGCAGCAGGGAGGACAGGGGTTTCTACGAGCAGTACTTC.

This clone appeared a few times. This rearrangement joins TRBV11-2 to TRBJ1-2, with TRBD1 matching 7 bases. The CDR3 covers 13 residues. Trimming cost V 5 bases and J 4 bases; bases outside gene matches: 4. Looked up from germline, CDR1 is SGHAT and CDR2 is FQNNGV. Here the CDR3 DNA reads TGTGCCAGCAGCCGAGACAGGGCCTATGGCTACACCTTC. Protein product: CASSRDRAYGYTF.

The rearrangement joins TRBV9 to TRBJ1-5; D not certain. V shed 0 bases and J shed 5 bases, with 6 bases lying between them. The CDR3 is 13 residues long. Germline loops: CDR1 SGDLS, CDR2 YYNGEE. CDR3 in amino acids: CASSVDLDQPQHF. In DNA form, the CDR3 reads TGTGCCAGCAGCGTAGATCTTGATCAGCCCCAGCATTTT.

This clone has only one observation. The J gene is TRBJ1-1, the V gene TRBV7-5; the table calls TRBD1, which could not be checked here. TRBV7-5 is reported as a pseudogene. The CDR3 is 14 amino acids. CDR3 DNA sequence: TGTGCCAGAAGCCGCGCACAGGCGAACACTGAAGCTTTCTTT. Protein product: CARSRAQANTEAFF.

This chain links TRBV7-8 with TRBJ1-2, with 10 positions matching TRBD1. Per the germline V gene, CDR1 is SGHVS and CDR2 is FQNEAQ. CDR3 size: 16 residues. Trimming took 4 bases from V and 2 from J; bases not matched to a gene: 7. CDR3: CASSSRGTGVNYGYTF. CDR3 DNA sequence: TGTGCCAGCAGCTCCCGCGGGACAGGGGTCAACTATGGCTACACCTTC.

This chain connects TRBV6-1 to TRBJ1-4; TRBD1 agrees at 9 bases. The germline gives CDR1 MNHNS, CDR2 SASEGT. The CDR3 is made up of 15 amino acids. With V trimmed by 5 bases and J by 3 bases, 4 bases remained unmatched. The DNA for the CDR3 is TGTGCCAGCAGTCTACAGGGGGCGGCTAATGAAAAACTGTTTTTT. It encodes CASSLQGAANEKLFF.

The chain has TRBV7-3 and TRBJ2-7; 7 bases agree with TRBD2. With 2 bases clipped from V and 4 bases from J, the junction kept 11 bases outside the gene matches. The CDR3 runs 16 residues. The germline V gene has CDR1 SGHTA and CDR2 FQGTGA. In DNA form, the CDR3 reads TGTGCCAGCAGCTTAGGCCCAGCGGGGACCAGTTACGAGCAGTACTTC. Its protein product is CASSLGPAGTSYEQYF.

V and J are TRBV9 and TRBJ1-1; 10 bases line up with TRBD1. Per the germline V gene, CDR1 is SGDLS and CDR2 is YYNGEE. Trimming removed 0 bases from V and 6 bases from J; junction bases left unmatched: 8. CDR3 size: 16 residues. CDR3 sequence reads: CASSVAPTGGDAEAFF. CDR3 nucleotides: TGTGCCAGCAGCGTAGCTCCGACAGGGGGCGACGCTGAAGCTTTCTTT.

This clone was counted a single time. The rearrangement uses TRBV27 and TRBJ1-6, with D maybe TRBD1 (5 bases). Germline assignment: CDR1 MNHEY and CDR2 SMNVEV (reference sequence). The CDR3 is 19 amino acids. V was shortened by 11 bases and J by 9 bases, with 35 bases between the two germline ends. This chain's CDR3 is CAGPTRSGKRGKGGSPLHF. The CDR3 region has the DNA TGTGCCGGCCCAACCAGATCAGGGAAGCGGGGGAAAGGAGGTTCACCCCTCCACTTT.

The gene calls are TRBV6-1 and TRBJ2-1; the D is unclear. Trimming cost V 2 bases and J 2 bases, with 10 bases left between them. The CDR3 is 15 amino acids. The germline CDR1 and CDR2 sequences are MNHNS and SASEGT. The CDR3 DNA follows: TGTGCCAGCAGTGAAATGACAATTACCTACAATGAGCAGTTCTTC. This codes for CASSEMTITYNEQFF.

The CDR3 loop is CASSQGLGTYEQYF. The CDR3, as DNA: TGTGCCAGCAGCCAAGGACTCGGAACCTACGAGCAGTACTTC. The chain uses TRBV4-2 and TRBJ2-7; D not certain. The CDR3 contains 14 residues. Germline V lookup: CDR1 LGHNA, CDR2 YNFKEQ. V lost 1 base and J 2 bases, leaving 9 bases between the germline ends.

The chain links TRBV5-6 to TRBJ2-3, with 10 positions matching TRBD1. Trimming cost V 0 bases and J 2 bases; bases outside gene matches: 6. The CDR3 consists of 17 residues. CDR1 is SGHDT, CDR2 YYEEEE, per germline. CDR3 nucleotide sequence: TGTGCCAGCAGCTTGGAACCGGGACAGGGGTCCACAGATACGCAGTATTTT. This gives the protein CASSLEPGQGSTDTQYF. Full variable domain (rest looked up from reference TRBV5-6 and TRBJ2-3): DAGVTQSPTHLIKTRGQQVTLRCSPKSGHDTVSWYQQALGQGPQFIFQYYEEEERQRGNFPDRFSGHQFPNYSSELNVNALLLGDSALYLCASSLEPGQGSTDTQYFGPGTRLTVL.

This sequence joins TRBV7-9 and TRBJ1-1; D is possibly TRBD1 (5 bases). The CDR3 totals 17 residues. Germline-derived CDR1 and CDR2 are SEHNR and FQNEAQ (reference sequence). V gave up 7 bases and J gave up 0 bases, with 21 bases separating them. The CDR3 nucleotides are TGTGCCAGCACCCCACGGGGGGGACTTAGCATGAACACTGAAGCTTTCTTT. Translating it yields CASTPRGGLSMNTEAFF.

The sample holds one count of this clone. The rearrangement joins TRBV4-1 to TRBJ2-1, with 10 bases identical to TRBD2. Per the germline V gene, CDR1 is MGHRA and CDR2 is YSYEKL. The CDR3 is made up of 18 amino acids. Trimming at V came to 0 bases and at J to 6 bases, leaving 11 bases not matched to a gene. This chain's CDR3 is CASSQDGSGRVWGNEQFF. CDR3 in DNA: TGCGCCAGCAGCCAAGATGGCAGCGGGAGGGTCTGGGGCAATGAGCAGTTCTTC.

The chain has TRBV11-3 and TRBJ1-1, with 8 bases lining up with TRBD1. There are 14 residues in the CDR3. Germline-derived CDR1 and CDR2 are SGHNT and YENEEA. Losses at the gene ends were 3 bases for V and 6 bases for J; bases not matched to a gene: 6. This CDR3 reads CASSFSGTGAEAFF. The CDR3 nucleotides are TGTGCCAGCAGCTTCTCCGGGACAGGTGCTGAAGCTTTCTTT. The variable domain in full, with the rest retrieved from reference TRBV11-3 and TRBJ1-1, is EAGVVQSPRYKIIEKKQPVAFWCNPISGHNTLYWYLQNLGQGPELLIRYENEEAVDDSQLPKDRFSAERLKGVDSTLKIQPAELGDSAVYLCASSFSGTGAEAFFGQGTRLTVV.

The V gene is TRBV28, the J gene TRBJ1-2; no reliable D call. The CDR3 covers 13 residues. Trimming left V 7 bases short and J 3 bases short, with 12 bases between. Germline CDR1 reads MDHEN; CDR2 reads SYDVKM. The CDR3 DNA reads TGTGCCAGCACCACGCCAGGATACTATGGCTACACCTTC. Amino acid sequence: CASTTPGYYGYTF.

This clone was picked up one time. V and J are TRBV7-2 and TRBJ2-7, with 13 bases fitting TRBD2. J was trimmed by 7 bases and V by 4 bases; bases with no gene match: 7. The CDR3 loop spans 15 amino acids. Germline V gives CDR1 SGHTA, CDR2 FQGNSA. The CDR3 reads CASSSGLAGPKEQYF. CDR3 nucleotide sequence: TGTGCCAGCAGCTCGGGACTAGCGGGACCTAAAGAGCAGTACTTC.

The chain recombines TRBV28 with TRBJ2-1; the match to TRBD2 covers 10 bases. Germline V CDR1 and CDR2: MDHEN, SYDVKM. V was clipped by 6 bases and J by 5 bases; unmatched bases: 19. This CDR3 is built from 19 residues. The CDR3 DNA sequence: TGTGCCAGCAGCTTCAGGACTAGCGGCGTCTCCCGATTAAACAATGAGCAGTTCTTC. Translating gives CASSFRTSGVSRLNNEQFF.

The J gene is TRBJ2-2, the V gene TRBV6-1; D might be TRBD1 (6 bases). The CDR3 has 15 residues. Germline loops: CDR1 MNHNS, CDR2 SASEGT. V dropped 6 bases and J dropped 2 bases, with 13 bases sitting between them. The DNA for the CDR3 is TGTGCCAGCAGGCCAGACAGGTACAACACCGGGGAGCTGTTTTTT. Encoded protein: CASRPDRYNTGELFF.

This clone was counted a few times. This sequence joins TRBV28 and TRBJ1-1, with D possibly matching TRBD1 (5 bases). Per germline, CDR1 MDHEN and CDR2 SYDVKM. V dropped 11 bases and J dropped 5 bases, with 15 bases sitting between them. The CDR3 is 12 amino acids. This chain's CDR3 is CAGGEGKTEAFF. The CDR3 bases are TGTGCCGGCGGGGAGGGGAAAACTGAAGCTTTCTTT.

The chain combines TRBV7-8 with TRBJ1-2; 7 nucleotides agree with TRBD1. Germline V gives CDR1 SGHVS, CDR2 FQNEAQ. Trimming removed 4 bases from V and 8 bases from J; junction bases left unmatched: 19. The CDR3 length is 17 residues. Here the CDR3 reads CASSSTYSGTVLKGYTF. The CDR3 region has the DNA TGTGCCAGCAGCTCCACATACTCCGGGACAGTACTGAAAGGCTACACCTTC.

The J gene is TRBJ2-1, the V gene TRBV6-4; no reliable D call. Germline-derived CDR1 and CDR2 are MRHNA and SNTAGT. The CDR3 contains 18 residues. V was clipped by 0 bases and J by 0 bases, with 15 bases between them. Here the CDR3 DNA reads TGTGCCAGCAGTGACTCGTCGGCGCAGGCAAGCTCCTACAATGAGCAGTTCTTC. Encoded protein: CASSDSSAQASSYNEQFF.

This clone was found a few times. The chain couples TRBV2 to TRBJ2-1, with TRBD1 identical over 7 bases. V gave up 3 bases and J gave up 6 bases; unmatched junction bases: 8. The germline V gene encodes CDR1 SNHLY and CDR2 FYNNEI. The CDR3 has 15 residues. CDR3: CASSDPDRAGNEQFF. The CDR3 DNA reads TGTGCCAGCAGTGACCCTGACAGGGCCGGCAATGAGCAGTTCTTC.

The chain recombines TRBV10-3 with TRBJ2-1; the D gene is possibly TRBD2 (5 bases). CDR3 length: 16 amino acids. Germline V gives CDR1 ENHRY, CDR2 SYGVKD. V lost 0 bases and J 2 bases, leaving 11 bases between the germline ends. The CDR3 sequence: CAISESMGSAYNEQFF. CDR3 nucleotides: TGTGCCATCAGTGAGTCGATGGGGAGCGCCTACAATGAGCAGTTCTTC.

V usage is TRBV6-1 and J usage is TRBJ2-1; TRBD2 agrees at 8 bases. V lost 7 bases, J lost 6 bases, and 8 bases stayed unmatched. The CDR3 has 14 amino acids. CDR1 is MNHNS and CDR2 is SASEGT in the germline V gene. CDR3 residues: CASIREGLGNEQFF. The DNA for the CDR3 is TGTGCCAGCATCCGGGAGGGATTGGGCAATGAGCAGTTCTTC.